The clone carrying this TCR beta chain was seen a handful of times. Its antigen is currently unknown. These data are taken from a study of post-analysis software for immune sequencing data. Overall study findings and caveats: Four or five TRBV segments, including TRBV5-6, TRBV5-1 and TRBV20-1, were more frequent in patients than controls.

There are 15 residues in the CDR3. The V end was cut by 3 bases, the J end by 7 bases, with 16 bases between. Carried by the TCR beta cDNA libraries were unique molecular identifiers. MiXCR, run by TCRdb on the PCR reads, gives a single entry per CDR3 protein. The sample holds some 260,000 distinct CDR3 sequences, 35% to 40% seen once. This sequence originates from a girl aged 5-17 years with multiple sclerosis. V usage is TRBV12-3 or TRBV12-4 and J usage is TRBJ2-1, with D tentatively TRBD2 (6 bases). Sequenced sample: blood. The CDR3 reads CASSFRGTPRNEQFF. CDR3 DNA: TGTGCCAGCAGTTTTCGAGGGACTCCCAGGAATGAGCAGTTCTTC.